This T cell receptor beta chain was retrieved from a study of cytomegalovirus exposure and HLA in healthy donors. 13 Jbeta primers and 60 Vbeta primers were used for the PCR. Method: immunoSEQ multiplex PCR; TCRdb's copy keeps in-frame clones and lacks some. The sample comprises some 150,000 clones, 60% to 85% of which are singletons, and more than 3% rests with the top ten. Sequenced sample: PBMCs. This receptor was identified in a man younger than 45 in good health and CMV-seropositive.

This chain's CDR3 is CASSYLAGGRDEQFF. CDR3 nucleotide sequence: TGTGCCAGCAGCTACCTAGCGGGGGGCCGGGATGAGCAGTTCTTC. The gene calls are TRBV7-2 and TRBJ2-1; TRBD2 matches at 11 bases. V trimming: 4 bases; J trimming: 8 bases; junction bases outside the gene matches: 7. Per germline, CDR1 SGHTA and CDR2 FQGNSA. The CDR3 sequence is 15 residues long. Full variable domain (outside the CDR3, taken from reference TRBV7-2 and TRBJ2-1): GAGVSQSPSNKVTEKGKDVELRCDPISGHTALYWYRQSLGQGLEFLIYFQGNSAPDKSGLPSDRFSAERTGGSVSTLTIQRTQQEDSAVYLCASSYLAGGRDEQFFGPGTRLTVL.